What follows are 9 T cell receptor beta chains derived from one specimen sequenced in a study of identical twins. Each CDR3 protein is one row after TCRdb ran MiXCR on the 5' RACE reads. The table has about 720,000 distinct CDR3 sequences, 8.6% seen once. A further study also used this sample, focusing on yellow fever vaccine responses in identical twins.

Sequenced: PBMCs. The receptors derive from a woman under 30 in good health.

This sequence joins TRBV5-1 and TRBJ2-2; a possible D gene is TRBD2 (6 bases). The germline V gene has CDR1 SGHRS and CDR2 YFSETQ. This CDR3 spans 17 amino acids. Trimming took 2 bases from V and 2 from J, leaving 16 bases between them. The CDR3 loop is CASSFDVRGKNTGELFF. The CDR3 DNA sequence: TGCGCCAGCAGCTTTGACGTTCGGGGGAAAAACACCGGGGAGCTGTTTTTT.

The table lists this clonotype with a few counts. The V and J genes are TRBV7-2 and TRBJ2-7; perhaps TRBD2 as D (6 bases). Looked up from germline, CDR1 is SGHTA and CDR2 is FQGNSA. The CDR3 is 16 residues long. With 1 base removed from V and 2 bases from J, the gap between germline ends came to 15 bases. As DNA, the CDR3 is TGTGCCAGCAGCTTAGAATTCGGGCGGGGACCCTACGAGCAGTACTTC. It specifies CASSLEFGRGPYEQYF.

The chain couples TRBV6-5 to TRBJ1-3; D unresolved. The CDR3 sequence is 14 residues long. V lost 0 bases and J 7 bases, leaving 10 bases between the germline ends. The germline CDR1 and CDR2 sequences are MNHEY and SVGAGI. The DNA for the CDR3 is TGTGCCAGCAGTTACTCGGCATCTCAGAACACCATATATTTT. Translating gives CASSYSASQNTIYF.

This clonotype was seen a handful of times. The V gene is TRBV14, the J gene TRBJ1-6; the D gene is possibly TRBD1 (6 bases). The length of the CDR3 is 15 residues. CDR1 SGHDN and CDR2 FVKESK come from the germline V gene. Deletions cut 0 bases from V and 9 bases from J, with 12 bases between. CDR3 loop: CASSQDFTGTSPLHF. The CDR3, as DNA: TGTGCCAGCAGCCAAGATTTCACAGGGACTTCACCCCTCCACTTT. The full variable domain, with the rest looked up from reference TRBV14 and TRBJ1-6, is EAGVTQFPSHSVIEKGQTVTLRCDPISGHDNLYWYRRVMGKEIKFLLHFVKESKQDESGMPNNRFLAERTGGTYSTLKVQPAELEDSGVYFCASSQDFTGTSPLHFGNGTRLTVT.

This clonotype turned up a few times. This chain joins TRBV5-1 and TRBJ2-3; D may be TRBD1 or TRBD2 (5 bases each). Germline V gene data show CDR1 as SGHRS and CDR2 as YFSETQ. With 5 bases removed from V and 2 bases from J, the gap between germline ends came to 18 bases. This CDR3 region has 16 residues. CDR3 nucleotide sequence: TGCGCCAGCAGTTGGGCCTTGGGGGACCCCACAGATACGCAGTATTTT. Protein product: CASSWALGDPTDTQYF.

This clonotype showed up just a few times. The chain combines TRBV7-2 with TRBJ2-7; D is undetermined. This CDR3 is 14 amino acids long. Trimming removed 4 bases from V and 3 bases from J, with 13 bases in between. The germline gives CDR1 SGHTA, CDR2 FQGNSA. CDR3 sequence reads: CASSSQDSRYEQYF. The CDR3 nucleotides read TGTGCCAGCAGCTCACAAGACTCCCGCTACGAGCAGTACTTC.

This clonotype was observed a few times. This rearrangement joins TRBV6-2 or TRBV6-3 to TRBJ1-5; 7 positions agree with TRBD1. CDR3 length: 14 residues. The ends lost 6 bases at V and 7 bases at J; junction bases unmatched: 9. Germline V gene data show CDR1 as MNHEY and CDR2 as SVGEGT. The CDR3 sequence: CASSPRTGAQPQHF. The CDR3 nucleotides read TGTGCCAGCAGCCCCCGGACAGGCGCCCAGCCCCAGCATTTT.

The chain employs TRBV27 and TRBJ2-7; the match to TRBD1 covers 8 bases. Per the germline V gene, CDR1 is MNHEY and CDR2 is SMNVEV (reference sequence). J lost 4 bases, V lost 5 bases, and 10 bases had no gene match. The CDR3 has 15 residues. The CDR3, as DNA: TGTGCCAGCAGTGCCCCCGGGACAGGCTATTACGAGCAGTACTTC. This sequence encodes CASSAPGTGYYEQYF.

There are many counts of this clonotype. This chain links TRBV5-6 with TRBJ2-5; D tentatively fits TRBD1 or TRBD2 (5 bases each). Germline lookup yields CDR1 SGHDT and CDR2 YYEEEE. This CDR3 is built from 15 residues. Trimming cost V 2 bases and J 2 bases, with 13 bases left between them. CDR3: CASSFRDRLQETQYF. Written as DNA, the CDR3 is TGTGCCAGCAGCTTTCGTGACAGACTACAAGAGACCCAGTACTTC.